This TCR beta chain was sequenced in a study of CXCR3-negative and CXCR3-positive naive CD8 T cells. Study-wide results and caveats: Naive CXCR3-positive cells had TRB CDR3s more hydrophobic than those of CXCR3-negative naive cells.

The CDR3 sequence is 12 residues long. The germline V gene has CDR1 SGHDN and CDR2 FVKESK. All TRB cDNA libraries came from 5' RACE performed with UMI labels. For each CDR3 protein, TCRdb gives one entry from its re-call of the 5' RACE reads, without DNA. The sample spans roughly 59,000 distinct CDR3 sequences; the ten largest clones claim about 0.71%. Remarks on this clonotype: Its antigen remains unidentified.

This sequence was found in a human donor in good health. Some clones in this sample may be carry-over from other donors' samples. The sample taken for sequencing was naive CXCR3+ CD8+ T cells from blood. Subset: CD45RO-CCR7+CD27+CD95- naive CD8+ T cells expressing CXCR3 (TNR3+). The chain couples TRBV14 to TRBJ1-1. The CDR3 loop reads CASSRIVTEAFF.